These 16 T cell receptor beta chains originate from one sample sequenced in a study of early T cells in non-severe SARS-CoV-2 infection (dated by TCRdb to the early 2020s). Library method: 5' RACE. The sequencer was a NextSeq 500. The public reads were reprocessed in TCRdb via fastp at Q25 and MiXCR, keeping in-frame beta chains. For every CDR3 protein sequence, its rows merge into one entry that carries the most common genes and DNA. The sample includes 40,000 to 45,000 distinct CDR3 sequences, with over 4% observed a single time. The ten largest clones represent 4.8% of the sample. Sequenced input: whole blood. The receptors were gathered from an adult who was a healthcare worker with PCR-confirmed SARS-CoV-2 infection or an uninfected control (not recorded which).

Concerning this clonotype: One end of the junction is discordant with germline, which a read error may explain. This chain joins TRBV28 and TRBJ2-7; 10 bases agree with TRBD1. This CDR3 is 14 amino acids long. Germline assignment: CDR1 MDHEN and CDR2 SYDVKM. The CDR3 DNA reads as TGTGCCAGCAGTGCCGGGACAGGGGCCTACGAGCGGTACTTC. This encodes CASSAGTGAYERYF.

This clonotype was observed a handful of times. The chain has TRBV19 and TRBJ2-1, with 7 bases that match TRBD2. V shed 4 bases, J shed 8 bases, and the junction held 11 bases outside the gene matches. Per germline, CDR1 LNHDA and CDR2 SQIVND (reference sequence). This CDR3 is built from 15 residues. As DNA, the CDR3 is TGTGCCAGTAGTAGAGGACTAGTGGGCGGCGATGAGCAGTTCTTC. It is translated as CASSRGLVGGDEQFF.

As to this clonotype: A read error may be the cause here, since a much bigger clone is one base away. V gene TRBV3-1 combines with J gene TRBJ1-6, with D perhaps TRBD1 (5 bases). This CDR3 comprises 16 residues. The germline V gene has CDR1 LGHDT and CDR2 YNNKEL (reference sequence). The CDR3 is CANSQDPGPYNSPLHF. DNA for the CDR3: TGTGCCAACAGCCAAGATCCGGGGCCCTATAATTCACCCCTCCACTTT.

The rearrangement links TRBV11-2 to TRBJ2-7; 7 nucleotides line up with TRBD2. Germline V gives CDR1 SGHAT, CDR2 FQNNGV. V was clipped by 5 bases and J by 4 bases; unmatched bases: 8. The CDR3 has 14 residues. CDR3 in DNA: TGTGCCAGCAGCCCCCCGGCGGGAGCGTACGAGCAGTACTTC. Translating gives CASSPPAGAYEQYF.

In this sample, this clonotype turned up many times. V usage is TRBV12-3 or TRBV12-4 and J usage is TRBJ1-1; the D is unclear. The germline V and J ends were trimmed by 0 bases and 4 bases, with 6 bases remaining between them. CDR3 length: 13 amino acids. CDR3 bases: TGTGCCAGCAGTTTAGCGGGGATCACTGAAGCTTTCTTT. Protein: CASSLAGITEAFF.

The V call is TRBV6-1, the J call TRBJ1-1; 7 positions match TRBD1. J lost 3 bases, V lost 6 bases, and 4 bases had no gene match. The length of the CDR3 is 13 residues. Germline CDR1 is MNHNS and CDR2 is SASEGT. CDR3: CASRGRGHTEAFF. CDR3 coding DNA: TGTGCCAGCAGGGGAAGGGGGCACACTGAAGCTTTCTTT.

This clonotype was picked up many times. V is TRBV3-1 and J is TRBJ1-1, with D tentatively TRBD1 (5 bases). The CDR3 is 14 amino acids. V lost 1 base, J lost 3 bases, and 9 bases lay in between. From germline, CDR1 is LGHDT and CDR2 YNNKEL (reference sequence). CDR3 protein: CASSQVGGDTEAFF. Written as DNA, the CDR3 is TGTGCCAGCAGCCAAGTGGGAGGGGACACTGAAGCTTTCTTT.

This clonotype was recorded a few times. This chain uses TRBV10-1 with TRBJ2-3; 7 nucleotides match TRBD2. Germline lookup yields CDR1 WNHNN and CDR2 SYGVQD (reference sequence). The CDR3 loop spans 14 amino acids. V lost 5 bases to trimming and J lost 4 bases; unmatched junction nucleotides: 6. The CDR3 region has the DNA TGCGCCAGCAGTACTCTAGCGGTGTCAGATACGCAGTATTTT. It codes for CASSTLAVSDTQYF.

This clonotype was recorded many times. J is TRBJ2-7 and V is TRBV7-9, with D possibly matching TRBD2 (6 bases). Germline lookup yields CDR1 SEHNR and CDR2 FQNEAQ (reference sequence). The CDR3 runs to 16 residues. Between the trimmed V and J ends, which lost 5 bases and 2 bases, there was a span of 19 bases. CDR3 amino acids: CASSHEGGAEPYEQYF. CDR3 coding DNA: TGTGCCAGCAGCCACGAAGGCGGGGCCGAACCCTACGAGCAGTACTTC.

The sample holds a few counts of this clonotype. This chain joins TRBV10-3 and TRBJ1-3; D is unresolved. The germline V gene encodes CDR1 ENHRY and CDR2 SYGVKD. Trimming took 0 bases from V and 0 from J, leaving 9 bases between them. This CDR3 spans 16 amino acids. The CDR3 protein is CAISESNSLSGNTIYF. As DNA, the CDR3 is TGTGCCATCAGTGAGTCGAACAGCCTCTCTGGAAACACCATATATTTT.

In this sample, this clonotype turned up a few times. The J gene is TRBJ2-7, the V gene TRBV28; 7 positions match TRBD1. V dropped 6 bases and J dropped 2; count of bases not matched to a gene: 10. The germline gives CDR1 MDHEN, CDR2 SYDVKM. This CDR3 has 15 amino acids. The CDR3 sequence is CASSSTGVQPYEQYF. The DNA for the CDR3 is TGTGCCAGCAGCTCTACAGGGGTCCAGCCCTACGAGCAGTACTTC.

This clonotype was picked up a small number of times. This chain uses TRBV11-2 with TRBJ2-3; D ambiguous. Trimming took 0 bases from V and 5 from J, leaving 21 bases between them. Germline V lookup: CDR1 SGHAT, CDR2 FQNNGV. CDR3 length equals 18 residues. The CDR3 here is CASSLEGPPLRTQDTQYF. In nucleotides, the CDR3 is TGTGCCAGCAGCTTAGAGGGCCCACCTCTTAGGACGCAAGATACGCAGTATTTT.

This clonotype was picked up many times. V usage is TRBV2 and J usage is TRBJ2-6; 7 positions agree with TRBD1. J was trimmed by 0 bases and V by 6 bases; bases with no gene match: 8. The CDR3 loop spans 17 amino acids. In germline, CDR1 is SNHLY, CDR2 FYNNEI. The CDR3 region is CASRSGTVSSGANVLTF. Written as DNA, the CDR3 is TGTGCCAGCAGGTCCGGGACAGTGAGCTCTGGGGCCAACGTCCTGACTTTC.

The chain combines TRBV4-1 with TRBJ1-2, with 8 bases lining up with TRBD1. This CDR3 has 14 amino acids. The V and J ends lost 4 bases and 3 bases, in that order; junction bases with no gene match: 4. Per germline, CDR1 MGHRA and CDR2 YSYEKL. CDR3 sequence (DNA): TGCGCCAGCAGCCGCCTGACAGGGGACTATGGCTACACCTTC. It yields the protein CASSRLTGDYGYTF.

V gene TRBV6-1 combines with J gene TRBJ2-1, with 7 bases fitting TRBD1. CDR1 is MNHNS and CDR2 is SASEGT in the germline V gene. The V and J ends lost 11 bases and 6 bases, in that order; junction bases with no gene match: 10. CDR3 length equals 13 residues. CDR3 sequence reads: CAVQGMLVNEQFF. Here the CDR3 DNA reads TGTGCCGTACAGGGGATGTTAGTCAATGAGCAGTTCTTC.

The chain recombines TRBV10-3 with TRBJ2-7; 7 nucleotides line up with TRBD1. V dropped 10 bases and J dropped 6; count of bases not matched to a gene: 15. This CDR3 contains 14 residues. CDR1 is ENHRY, CDR2 SYGVKD, per germline. The CDR3 reads CATRGFGSLAEQYF. For the CDR3, the DNA is TGTGCCACCAGGGGGTTTGGCAGCCTCGCCGAGCAGTACTTC.